This passage covers 26 T cell receptor beta chains from one sample sequenced in a study of T cell responses to AZD1222 COVID-19 vaccine. The repertoire was sequenced with immunoSEQ multiplex PCR; TCRdb's copy has only in-frame clones and lacks some. The sample has 75,000 to 90,000 clones; around four fifths are singletons. Material: peripheral blood, obtained on day 0 of AZD1222 vaccination. The receptors were gathered from an adult in good health.

This rearrangement joins TRBV19 to TRBJ2-1; 16 bases fit TRBD2. Germline CDR1 is LNHDA and CDR2 is SQIVND (reference sequence). The CDR3 is 15 residues long. V was pared by 5 bases and J by 7 bases, with 2 bases of the junction left unmatched. As DNA, the CDR3 is TGTGCCAGTAGTTGGGGACTAGCGGGGGGGAATGAGCAGTTCTTC. Translation gives CASSWGLAGGNEQFF.

CDR3 DNA: TGTGCCAGCACAGGACTAGCGGATAACTCCTACGAGCAGTACTTC. Amino acid sequence: CASTGLADNSYEQYF. The gene calls are TRBV5-6 and TRBJ2-7; 10 bases map to TRBD2. Germline values: CDR1 SGHDT, CDR2 YYEEEE. This CDR3 contains 15 residues. The V gene end was trimmed by 6 bases and the J gene end by 0 bases; junction bases not matched to a gene: 6.

As DNA, the CDR3 is TGTGCCAGCAGCTTCTCTGGGGCCAACGTCCTGACTTTC. This codes for CASSFSGANVLTF. The rearrangement links TRBV5-6 to TRBJ2-6; D ambiguous. Trimming took 2 bases from V and 0 from J, leaving 0 bases between them. The CDR3 loop spans 13 amino acids. Germline V lookup: CDR1 SGHDT, CDR2 YYEEEE. The whole variable domain, filled in from reference TRBV5-6 and TRBJ2-6, reads DAGVTQSPTHLIKTRGQQVTLRCSPKSGHDTVSWYQQALGQGPQFIFQYYEEEERQRGNFPDRFSGHQFPNYSSELNVNALLLGDSALYLCASSFSGANVLTFGAGSRLTVL.

The chain is built from TRBV5-1 and TRBJ1-6; no firm D call. Germline V lookup: CDR1 SGHRS, CDR2 YFSETQ. The CDR3 sequence is 13 residues long. Trimming removed 4 bases from V and 1 base from J, with 3 bases in between. Here the CDR3 reads CASSMSYNSPLHF. CDR3 DNA: TGCGCCAGCAGCATGTCCTATAATTCACCCCTCCACTTT.

The chain is built from TRBV3-1 (or the pseudogene TRBV3-2) and TRBJ2-1; 10 bases map to TRBD1. This CDR3 spans 15 amino acids. CDR1 and CDR2 (germline): LGHDT, YNNKEL (reference sequence). The J segment lost 6 bases and the V segment lost 4 bases, leaving 6 bases of the junction unmatched. The CDR3 region has the DNA TGTGCCAGCAGCCCTCGGGACAGGGGTGGCAATGAGCAGTTCTTC. Translated: CASSPRDRGGNEQFF.

The rearrangement joins TRBV7-6 to TRBJ1-4, with D perhaps matching TRBD1 (5 bases). CDR3 length: 16 amino acids. Deletions cut 1 base from V and 8 bases from J, with 17 bases between. Germline CDR1 reads SGHVS; CDR2 reads FNYEAQ. The CDR3 spells CASSLDRGRRNEKLFF. Written as DNA, the CDR3 is TGTGCCAGCAGCTTAGACCGGGGCCGCAGGAACGAAAAACTGTTTTTT. Complete variable domain (other parts from reference TRBV7-6 and TRBJ1-4): GAGVSQSPRYKVTKRGQDVALRCDPISGHVSLYWYRQALGQGPEFLTYFNYEAQQDKSGLPNDRFSAERPEGSISTLTIQRTEQRDSAMYRCASSLDRGRRNEKLFFGSGTQLSVL.

A single count supports this clone. This chain uses TRBV3-1 (or the pseudogene TRBV3-2) with TRBJ2-2; 8 positions agree with TRBD1. The CDR3 is made up of 17 amino acids. Trimming removed 0 bases from V and 5 bases from J; junction bases left unmatched: 8. The germline V gene has CDR1 LGHDT and CDR2 YNNKEL (reference sequence). CDR3 in amino acids: CASSQENLRGLTGELFF. In DNA, the CDR3 is TGTGCCAGCAGCCAAGAAAACCTCAGGGGGCTGACCGGGGAGCTGTTTTTT.

The chain recombines TRBV19 with TRBJ1-5, with 7 bases matching TRBD1. V lost 5 bases, J lost 0 bases, and 7 bases stayed unmatched. The CDR3 loop spans 16 amino acids. Germline V gene lookup returns CDR1 LNHDA and CDR2 SQIVND (reference sequence). CDR3 amino acids: CASSPGQINSNQPQHF. The CDR3 nucleotides read TGTGCCAGTAGTCCGGGACAGATTAATAGCAATCAGCCCCAGCATTTT. The entire variable domain, with the rest obtained from reference TRBV19 and TRBJ1-5, is as follows: DGGITQSPKYLFRKEGQNVTLSCEQNLNHDAMYWYRQDPGQGLRLIYYSQIVNDFQKGDIAEGYSVSREKKESFPLTVTSAQKNPTAFYLCASSPGQINSNQPQHFGDGTRLSIL.

This clone was counted between two and nine times. V usage is TRBV24-1 and J usage is TRBJ2-2; tentative D call: TRBD1 (6 bases). Trimming cost V 4 bases and J 0 bases, with 14 bases left between them. This CDR3 region has 17 residues. The germline gives CDR1 KGHDR, CDR2 SFDVKD. CDR3 DNA: TGTGCCACCAGTGACCCAAGGGACAAGACGAACACCGGGGAGCTGTTTTTT. Amino acid sequence: CATSDPRDKTNTGELFF.

This clone has more than one count but fewer than ten. The chain uses TRBV11-2 and TRBJ1-3, with unresolved D. This CDR3 region has 13 residues. Trimming took 0 bases from V and 5 from J, leaving 5 bases between them. Germline CDR1 reads SGHAT; CDR2 reads FQNNGV. The CDR3: CASSLEIRNTIYF. CDR3 in DNA: TGTGCCAGCAGCTTAGAGATTCGAAACACCATATATTTT.

The chain employs TRBV7-2 and TRBJ2-1; a weak D match, TRBD1 (6 bases). From germline, CDR1 is SGHTA and CDR2 FQGNSA. Trimming left V 5 bases short and J 3 bases short, with 14 bases between. The CDR3 runs 15 residues. The CDR3, as DNA: TGTGCCAGCAGCCCGCGGACAGCCCTCTACAATGAGCAGTTCTTC. Protein sequence: CASSPRTALYNEQFF. The full variable domain, its missing parts supplied by reference TRBV7-2 and TRBJ2-1, is GAGVSQSPSNKVTEKGKDVELRCDPISGHTALYWYRQSLGQGLEFLIYFQGNSAPDKSGLPSDRFSAERTGGSVSTLTIQRTQQEDSAVYLCASSPRTALYNEQFFGPGTRLTVL.

The genes are TRBV12-3 or TRBV12-4 and TRBJ2-3; D possibly corresponds to TRBD2 (6 bases). CDR3 length: 13 amino acids. The V end lost 2 bases, the J end lost 5 bases, and 8 bases lay between the germline ends. The CDR3 here is CASSLLGGDTQYF. The CDR3 region has the DNA TGTGCCAGCAGTTTATTGGGGGGAGATACGCAGTATTTT.

This chain links TRBV6-5 with TRBJ1-2; 10 bases are a match to TRBD1. The CDR3 sequence is 15 residues long. CDR1 is MNHEY and CDR2 is SVGAGI in the germline V gene. Trimming cost V 4 bases and J 5 bases; bases outside gene matches: 7. The CDR3 is CASSSGQGDKYGYTF. The CDR3 DNA reads TGTGCCAGCAGTTCCGGACAGGGGGATAAGTATGGCTACACCTTC.

This clone was seen more than once but under ten times. It is unclear where the CDR3 begins or ends on the DNA, so no DNA is shown, and the CDR3 is as TCRdb lists it. CDR3 in amino acids: CSVGRGARGVFF. This sequence joins TRBV29-1 and TRBJ1-1. In germline, CDR1 is SQVTM, CDR2 ANQGSEA. The CDR3 contains 12 residues when both ends are counted.

The chain recombines TRBV6-1 with TRBJ2-1, with a possible D match to TRBD1 (7 bases). The CDR3 runs 14 residues. V shed 2 bases and J shed 7 bases, with 12 bases lying between them. In germline, CDR1 is MNHNS, CDR2 SASEGT. In nucleotides, the CDR3 is TGTGCCAGCAGTGAACCAGGGGGGATTAATGAGCAGTTCTTC. It translates to CASSEPGGINEQFF.

The chain couples TRBV7-9 to TRBJ2-7; D could derive from TRBD1 or TRBD2 (6 bases each). In germline, CDR1 is SEHNR, CDR2 FQNEAQ (reference sequence). V was cut by 4 bases and J by 1 base, with 17 bases left in between. CDR3 length: 16 amino acids. CDR3 bases: TGTGCCAGCAGCTCACAAAGGGGGGTGGGGTCCTACGAGCAGTACTTC. Protein sequence: CASSSQRGVGSYEQYF.

The rearrangement links TRBV11-2 to TRBJ1-2, with D unclear. This CDR3 region has 13 residues. V was shortened by 0 bases and J by 4 bases, with 6 bases between the two germline ends. In germline, CDR1 is SGHAT, CDR2 FQNNGV. This CDR3 reads CASSLEYSYGYTF. The CDR3 nucleotides are TGTGCCAGCAGCTTAGAATACTCCTATGGCTACACCTTC.

The chain employs TRBV9 and TRBJ1-1; D uncertain. Trimming took 4 bases from V and 4 from J, leaving 8 bases between them. Per germline, CDR1 SGDLS and CDR2 YYNGEE. This CDR3 spans 12 amino acids. In DNA form, the CDR3 reads TGTGCCAGCAGCTGGATAACCACTGAAGCTTTCTTT. This encodes CASSWITTEAFF.

The V gene is TRBV6-2 or TRBV6-3, the J gene TRBJ2-5, with D possibly TRBD1 on 6 matching bases. The germline V gene encodes CDR1 MNHEY and CDR2 SVGEGT. The CDR3 extends over 17 amino acids. V lost 0 bases to trimming and J lost 3 bases, with 17 bases between them. The CDR3 spells CASSYSMGAPGEETQYF. CDR3 in DNA: TGTGCCAGCAGTTACTCGATGGGGGCTCCCGGGGAAGAGACCCAGTACTTC.

The V call is TRBV5-1, the J call TRBJ2-2, with D perhaps TRBD2 (6 bases). The V gene's germline CDR1 is SGHRS and CDR2 YFSETQ. The CDR3 runs to 18 residues. V lost 0 bases to trimming and J lost 5 bases, with 20 bases between them. CDR3 protein: CASSLDVADHAWTGELFF. The CDR3 coding sequence is TGCGCCAGCAGCTTGGATGTAGCGGACCACGCTTGGACCGGGGAGCTGTTTTTT. The full variable domain, in which reference TRBV5-1 and TRBJ2-2 provide the parts outside the CDR3, is KAGVTQTPRYLIKTRGQQVTLSCSPISGHRSVSWYQQTPGQGLQFLFEYFSETQRNKGNFPGRFSGRQFSNSRSEMNVSTLELGDSALYLCASSLDVADHAWTGELFFGEGSRLTVL.

This clone is termed medium-sized (0.01 to 0.1%). The chain carries TRBV4-1 and TRBJ2-7; 13 positions match TRBD2. The CDR3 has 16 amino acids. CDR1 and CDR2 from the germline V gene are MGHRA and YSYEKL. The ends lost 3 bases at V and 3 bases at J; junction bases unmatched: 5. CDR3 nucleotides: TGCGCCAGCAGCCACTGGACTAGCGGGAGCAACTACGAGCAGTACTTC. It encodes CASSHWTSGSNYEQYF.

Only a few counts were recorded for this clone. The chain is built from TRBV5-8 and TRBJ2-1; TRBD2 aligns across 11 bases. Germline V gene data show CDR1 as SGHTS and CDR2 as YDEGEE. With V trimmed by 2 bases and J by 7 bases, 8 bases remained unmatched. The length of the CDR3 is 16 residues. This chain's CDR3 is CASSLRTSGFRNEQFF. The CDR3 DNA reads as TGTGCCAGCAGCTTACGGACTAGCGGGTTTAGGAATGAGCAGTTCTTC.

The chain combines TRBV6-4 with TRBJ1-3; D not resolved. The germline gives CDR1 MRHNA, CDR2 SNTAGT. This CDR3 region has 17 residues. V lost 9 bases to trimming and J lost 0 bases, with 21 bases between them. The CDR3 nucleotides read TGTGCCAGTCCTGACTTGCACAGTTCGAACTCTGGAAACACCATATATTTT. Translation gives CASPDLHSSNSGNTIYF.

The rearrangement uses TRBV6-6 and TRBJ2-2, with a weak D call TRBD1 (5 bases). The V end lost 3 bases, the J end lost 3 bases, and 14 bases lay between the germline ends. In germline, CDR1 is MNHNY, CDR2 SVGAGI (reference sequence). CDR3 size: 16 residues. The CDR3 here is CASSYGPGYDTGELFF. In DNA form, the CDR3 reads TGTGCCAGCAGTTATGGGCCAGGGTATGACACCGGGGAGCTGTTTTTT.

The chain is built from TRBV24-1 and TRBJ1-3, with TRBD1 as a possible D gene (5 bases). Trimming shortened V by 5 bases and J by 0 bases, and 16 bases separated the two germline ends. Germline loops: CDR1 KGHDR, CDR2 SFDVKD. The CDR3 runs 17 residues. The CDR3 protein is CATSAQGGAGSGNTIYF. The CDR3, as DNA: TGTGCCACCAGTGCTCAGGGAGGGGCGGGCTCTGGAAACACCATATATTTT.

V is TRBV5-4 and J is TRBJ2-1; 12 bases map to TRBD2. The trim removed 0 bases at V and 6 bases at J, leaving 4 bases unmatched. CDR1 SGHNT and CDR2 YYREEE come from the germline V gene (reference sequence). This CDR3 has 16 residues. Written as DNA, the CDR3 is TGTGCCAGCAGCTTGGGGCTAGCGGGAGGGACCAATGAGCAGTTCTTC. Protein product: CASSLGLAGGTNEQFF. Full variable domain (rest looked up from reference TRBV5-4 and TRBJ2-1): ETGVTQSPTHLIKTRGQQVTLRCSSQSGHNTVSWYQQALGQGPQFIFQYYREEENGRGNFPPRFSGLQFPNYSSELNVNALELDDSALYLCASSLGLAGGTNEQFFGPGTRLTVL.